This paragraph reports one T cell receptor beta chain. Its cognate antigen is unknown. V was clipped by 2 bases and J by 0 bases, with 22 bases between them. The CDR3 is made up of 20 amino acids. The germline gives CDR1 KGHSH, CDR2 LQKENI. The table came from immunoSEQ multiplex PCR; TCRdb's copy has only in-frame clones and leaves some out. The data contain more than 150,000 clones, 85% to 90% of them singletons. The data belong to a study of T cell responses to AZD1222 COVID-19 vaccine. Findings and caveats of the study: White British donors predominated, females outnumbered males, and clonal diversity was possibly underestimated. CD4 TCRs associated with vaccination spanned spike, dominating at 160-218 and 743-854.

The material sequenced was peripheral blood, taken on day 0 of AZD1222 vaccination. V usage is TRBV18 and J usage is TRBJ1-4, with a weak D call TRBD1 (5 bases). This clonotype originated in an adult in good health. The CDR3 here is CASSPDQPGRMPATNEKLFF. The CDR3, as DNA: TGTGCCAGCTCACCAGATCAGCCGGGACGGATGCCCGCAACTAATGAAAAACTGTTTTTT.